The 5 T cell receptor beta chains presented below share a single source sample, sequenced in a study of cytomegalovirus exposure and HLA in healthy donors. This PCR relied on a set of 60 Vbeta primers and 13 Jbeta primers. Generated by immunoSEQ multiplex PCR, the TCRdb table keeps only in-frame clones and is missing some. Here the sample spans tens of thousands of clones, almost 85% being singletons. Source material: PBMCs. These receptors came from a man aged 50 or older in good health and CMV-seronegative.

CDR3 sequence reads: CSVFRGGVSRAFF. Here the CDR3 DNA reads TGCAGCGTTTTTAGGGGGGGGGTGTCCCGAGCTTTCTTT. J is TRBJ1-1 and V is TRBV29-1; tentatively, D is TRBD1 (6 bases). The CDR3 contains 13 residues. Trimming removed 5 bases at V and 10 bases at J, with 20 bases between. Germline CDR1 and CDR2: SQVTM and ANQGSEA. The whole variable domain, remainder taken from reference TRBV29-1 and TRBJ1-1, is SAVISQKPSRDICQRGTSLTIQCQVDSQVTMMFWYRQQPGQSLTLIATANQGSEATYESGFVIDKFPISRPNLTFSTLTVSNMSPEDSSIYLCSVFRGGVSRAFFGQGTRLTVV.

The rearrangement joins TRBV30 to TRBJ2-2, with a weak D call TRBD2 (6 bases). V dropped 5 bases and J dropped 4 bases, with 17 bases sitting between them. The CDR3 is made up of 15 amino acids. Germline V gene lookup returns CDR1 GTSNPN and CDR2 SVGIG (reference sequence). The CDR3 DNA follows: TGTGCCTGGGCCCCCCCGCGGGGTGTCACCGGGGAGCTGTTTTTT. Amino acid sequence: CAWAPPRGVTGELFF. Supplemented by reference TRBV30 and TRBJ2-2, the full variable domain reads SQTIHQWPATLVQPVGSPLSLECTVEGTSNPNLYWYRQAAGRGLQLLFYSVGIGQISSEVPQNLSASRPQDRQFILSSKKLLLSDSGFYLCAWAPPRGVTGELFFGEGSRLTVL.

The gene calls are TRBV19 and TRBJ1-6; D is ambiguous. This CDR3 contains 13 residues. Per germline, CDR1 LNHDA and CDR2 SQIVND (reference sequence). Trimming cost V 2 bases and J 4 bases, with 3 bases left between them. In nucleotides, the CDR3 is TGTGCCAGTAGTATACTGTATAATTCACCCCTCCACTTT. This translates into CASSILYNSPLHF.

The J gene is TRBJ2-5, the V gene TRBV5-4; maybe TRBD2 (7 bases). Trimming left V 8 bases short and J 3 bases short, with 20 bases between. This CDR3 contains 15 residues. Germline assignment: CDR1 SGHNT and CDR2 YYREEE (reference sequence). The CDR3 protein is CASKTGHRGEETQYF. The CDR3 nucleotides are TGTGCCAGTAAAACGGGACACCGGGGGGAAGAGACCCAGTACTTC.

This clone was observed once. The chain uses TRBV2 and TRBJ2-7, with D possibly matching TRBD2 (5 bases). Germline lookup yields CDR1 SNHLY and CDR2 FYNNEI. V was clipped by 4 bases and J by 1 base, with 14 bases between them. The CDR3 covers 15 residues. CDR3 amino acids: CASSGGRSGSYEQYF. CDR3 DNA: TGTGCCAGCAGTGGAGGACGGTCGGGATCCTACGAGCAGTACTTC.